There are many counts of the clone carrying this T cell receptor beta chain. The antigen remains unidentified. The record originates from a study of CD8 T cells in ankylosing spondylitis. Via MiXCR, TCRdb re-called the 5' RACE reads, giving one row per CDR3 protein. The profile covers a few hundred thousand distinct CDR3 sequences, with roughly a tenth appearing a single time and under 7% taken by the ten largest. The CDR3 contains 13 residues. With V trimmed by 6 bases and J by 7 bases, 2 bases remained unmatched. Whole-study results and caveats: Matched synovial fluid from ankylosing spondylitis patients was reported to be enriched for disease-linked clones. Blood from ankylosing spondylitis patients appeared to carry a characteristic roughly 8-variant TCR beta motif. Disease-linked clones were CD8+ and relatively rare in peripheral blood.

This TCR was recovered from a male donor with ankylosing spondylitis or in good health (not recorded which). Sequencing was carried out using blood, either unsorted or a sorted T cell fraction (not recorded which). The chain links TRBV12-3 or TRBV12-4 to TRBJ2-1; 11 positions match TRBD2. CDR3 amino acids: CASSGTSGNEQFF. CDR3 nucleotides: TGTGCCAGCAGCGGGACTAGCGGAAATGAGCAGTTCTTC.